This is a list of T cell receptor beta chains from one sample in a study of blood T cell repertoires in COVID-19. Here immunoSEQ multiplex PCR was the method, and the copy in TCRdb shows in-frame clones only, minus some. The table lists about 370,000 clones, almost 90% of them singletons. Sequenced input: peripheral blood. Source of these receptors: a man between 18 and 35 years old with active or convalescent COVID-19. The CDR3 runs from the conserved cysteine through the conserved F or W. D genes are given only for firm matches. A clone size is listed for some rows: how often the clone was seen (once, few, many), or a class if it is expanded.

size | D | J | V | DNA | CDR3
- | - | TRBJ2-2 | TRBV28 | TGTGCCAGCAGTGCCACTAGGCCCGGGGAGCTGTTTTTT | CASSATRPGELFF
few | TRBD1 | TRBJ1-4 | TRBV4-2 | TGTGCCAGCAGCCAAGCAGGGGGATTGAAGGAAAAACTGTTTTTT | CASSQAGGLKEKLFF
once | - | TRBJ2-2 | TRBV15 | TGTGCCACCAGCAGAGACAGGGCGGGGACCGGGGAGCTGTTTTTT | CATSRDRAGTGELFF
- | TRBD1 | TRBJ1-5 | TRBV6-5 | TGTGCCAGCAGTTACGGGGGACAGCGGAATCAGCCCCAGCATTTT | CASSYGGQRNQPQHF
once | - | TRBJ1-2 | TRBV7-2 | TGTGCCAGCAGCTTAGCGGGGGTGGCAGGGGCCCGCTACACCTTC | CASSLAGVAGARYTF
- | - | TRBJ1-1 | TRBV5-5 | TGTGCCAGCAGAGGGGGCACTGAAGCTTTCTTT | CASRGGTEAFF
- | TRBD2 | TRBJ2-1 | TRBV27 | TGTGCCAGCACCCCAGGACTAGCGGGGGGTAACGAGCAGTTCTTC | CASTPGLAGGNEQFF
- | - | TRBJ1-2 | TRBV4-1 | TGCGCCAGCAGCCAAGATCTGCGGGTTTGGGGCTACACCTTC | CASSQDLRVWGYTF
- | - | TRBJ2-6 | TRBV27 | TGTGCCAGCAGTTTATCGTGGAGCTCTGGGGCCAACGTGCTGACTTTC | CASSLSWSSGANVLTF
- | - | TRBJ1-1 | TRBV9 | TGTGCCAGCACGGGGAAAGGGACTGAAGCTTTCTTT | CASTGKGTEAFF
- | - | TRBJ1-2 | TRBV7-3 | TGTGCCAGCAGCTTAGGTTCGGGGTCTGGGTATGGCTACACCTTC | CASSLGSGSGYGYTF
- | TRBD1 | TRBJ1-3 | TRBV19 | TGTGCCAGTAGTAACAGGGACAGCTCTGGAAACACCATATATTTT | CASSNRDSSGNTIYF
once | - | TRBJ1-4 | TRBV4-3 | TGCGCCAGCAGCCAAACACCGGGACTTCTAATCCGGGGTGAAAAACTGTTTTTT | CASSQTPGLLIRGEKLFF
- | TRBD1 | TRBJ1-6 | TRBV28 | TGTGCCAGCAGACCCCGGACAGGGGGAAATTCACCCCTCCACTTT | CASRPRTGGNSPLHF
- | - | TRBJ2-1 | TRBV27 | TGTGCCAGCAGTCCCCTTTTAGCGGACAATGAGCAGTTCTTC | CASSPLLADNEQFF
- | - | TRBJ1-2 | TRBV6-5 | TGTGCCAGCAGTCAGGACAGTTATGGCTACACCTTC | CASSQDSYGYTF
- | - | TRBJ2-2 | TRBV11-3 | TGTGCCAGCAGCCCCCGGGGGGCAGCGAACACCGGGGAGCTGTTTTTT | CASSPRGAANTGELFF
once | TRBD1 | TRBJ2-3 | TRBV7-3 | TGTGCCAGCAGAGGACAGGGCACAGATACGCAGTATTTT | CASRGQGTDTQYF
- | - | TRBJ1-1 | TRBV5-6 | TGTGCCAGCAGCTTGGCCTTGGGCGACACTGAAGCTTTCTTT | CASSLALGDTEAFF
- | - | TRBJ2-1 | TRBV5-1 | TGCGCCAGCAGCTTGCTAGGTTCCTACAATGAGCAGTTCTTC | CASSLLGSYNEQFF
- | TRBD1 | TRBJ1-5 | TRBV5-4 | TGTGCCAGCACCGGGGACAGGGAGAGACCAATTCTTTGGCCCCAGCATTTT | CASTGDRERPILWPQHF
- | TRBD1 | TRBJ1-5 | TRBV7-3 | TGTGCCAGCAGCTTAGACAGGGATCAGCCCCAGCATTTT | CASSLDRDQPQHF
- | TRBD1 | TRBJ1-1 | TRBV29-1 | TGCAGCGTTGTGCGGACAGGTGCGGTCACTGAAGCTTTCTTT | CSVVRTGAVTEAFF
- | TRBD1 | TRBJ2-7 | TRBV28 | TGTGCCAGCAGTTTATCCGGGACAGGGGGCTACGAGCAGTACTTC | CASSLSGTGGYEQYF
- | TRBD1 | TRBJ2-7 | TRBV27 | TGTGCCAGCAGTTCCCGGACAGGGGATATCTACGAGCAGTACTTC | CASSSRTGDIYEQYF
- | - | TRBJ1-2 | TRBV19 | TGTGCCAGTAGTGCGGACGGACTTAACTATGGCTACACCTTC | CASSADGLNYGYTF
- | - | TRBJ2-7 | TRBV7-2 | TGTGCCAGCAACCTCCGGACTACTTCGTCCTACGAGCAGTACTTC | CASNLRTTSSYEQYF
- | - | TRBJ1-6 | TRBV11-3 | TGTGCCAGCAGCTTGGCGGGGGGACGGAGCCATTCACCCCTCCACTTT | CASSLAGGRSHSPLHF
- | - | TRBJ2-2 | TRBV7-8 | TGTGCCAGCAGCGGGTGGAGGGCGAACACCGGGGAGCTGTTTTTT | CASSGWRANTGELFF
- | TRBD1 | TRBJ2-7 | TRBV5-8 | TGTGCCAGCAGCTTGTGGGGACAGTCGGACGAGCAGTACTTC | CASSLWGQSDEQYF
- | - | TRBJ1-4 | TRBV7-2 | TGTGCCAGCAGCCCTAGAACACCCACGGGGAAACTGTTTTTT | CASSPRTPTGKLFF
- | - | TRBJ2-7 | TRBV29-1 | TGCAGCGTTGCACAAGACTACGAGCAGTACTTC | CSVAQDYEQYF
once | TRBD1 | TRBJ1-2 | TRBV3-1/TRBV3-2 | TGTGCCAGCAGCCAATTAACAGGGGGAGGTGGCTACACCTTC | CASSQLTGGGGYTF
- | - | TRBJ2-1 | TRBV5-1 | TGCGCCAGCAGCTTGAGTCTTTCAGATTACAATGAGCAGTTCTTC | CASSLSLSDYNEQFF
- | - | TRBJ2-5 | TRBV19 | TGTGCCAGTAGTATTAGAGGGACCCAGTACTTC | CASSIRGTQYF
- | - | TRBJ1-4 | TRBV28 | TGTGCCAGCAGTCCACCACAATCACCGAATCTTTTT | CASSPPQSPNLF
- | TRBD1 | TRBJ1-2 | TRBV2 | TGTGCCAGCAGCCGAACGGGACAGGATAAGAGTGGCTACACCTTC | CASSRTGQDKSGYTF
- | TRBD1 | TRBJ2-3 | TRBV4-1 | TGCGCCAGCAGCCAAAGCGTCGCAGGGGGATCCGGCGGTACGCAGTATTTT | CASSQSVAGGSGGTQYF
- | - | TRBJ2-7 | TRBV5-6 | TGTGCCAGCAGCTTACCTAGCTATGGGTCCTACGAGCAGTACTTC | CASSLPSYGSYEQYF
once | - | TRBJ2-1 | TRBV7-2 | TGTGCCAGCAGCTCAATTGGACAGTACAATGAGCAGTTCTTC | CASSSIGQYNEQFF
- | - | TRBJ1-1 | TRBV9 | TGTGCCAGCAGCGTAGAAGCCCACGCCGGGTGGACTGAAGCTTTCTTT | CASSVEAHAGWTEAFF
- | - | TRBJ2-3 | TRBV6-2/TRBV6-3 | TGTGCCAGCAGCCACAGGGATGTAGCAGATACGCAGTATTTT | CASSHRDVADTQYF
- | TRBD1 | TRBJ1-4 | TRBV27 | TGTGCCAGCAGCCGAAGACAGGGAATTAATGAAAAACTGTTTTTT | CASSRRQGINEKLFF
- | TRBD1 | TRBJ1-1 | TRBV28 | TGTGCCAGCAGCCCTCCACAGGGGGCGGGGGCGGAAGCTTTCTTT | CASSPPQGAGAEAFF
once | - | TRBJ1-6 | TRBV5-1 | TGCGCCAGCAGCGCGACAGTCCCTAATTCACCCCTCCACTTT | CASSATVPNSPLHF
- | - | TRBJ2-5 | TRBV15 | TGTGCCACCAGCAGAGGACGGGGGTTCCTCCAAGAGACCCAGTACTTC | CATSRGRGFLQETQYF
- | - | TRBJ1-2 | TRBV24-1 | TGTGCCACCAGTGATTACAGCTATGGCTACACCTTC | CATSDYSYGYTF
- | - | TRBJ2-2 | TRBV4-1 | TGCGCCAGCAGCCAAGGAAGGGGTCCCGGGGAGCTGTTTTTT | CASSQGRGPGELFF
- | - | TRBJ1-6 | TRBV11-2 | TGTGCCAGCAGCTTAACGGGAGGATTTAATTCACCCCTCCACTTT | CASSLTGGFNSPLHF
- | TRBD1 | TRBJ1-5 | TRBV4-1 | TGCGCCAGCAGCCGGGACAGAGGGAGCAATCAGCCCCAGCATTTT | CASSRDRGSNQPQHF
few | TRBD1 | TRBJ2-2 | TRBV2 | TGTGCCAGCAGGGGGCCCGGGACAGGGGCGATCGGGGAGCTGTTTTTT | CASRGPGTGAIGELFF
- | TRBD2 | TRBJ2-7 | TRBV27 | TGTGCCAGCAGTTTATTAGCGGGGGACATTCCCTACGAGCAGTACTTC | CASSLLAGDIPYEQYF
- | - | TRBJ2-1 | TRBV25-1 | TGTGCCAGCACGATGCGGGATGAGCAGTTCTTC | CASTMRDEQFF
- | TRBD1 | TRBJ1-4 | TRBV24-1 | TGTGCCACCAGTGAAGGGACAGGGAGTCTTCGGGAAAAACTGTTTTTT | CATSEGTGSLREKLFF